This T cell receptor beta chain originates from a study of blood T cell repertoires in COVID-19. About the study: The United States, Italy and Spain supplied acute and convalescent COVID-19 samples.

Cohort placement rested on clinical history that participants reported themselves. Contact with a PCR-confirmed or clinician-diagnosed COVID-19 case occurred within 2 weeks of entry. Source study methods: Cell counts per sample came from amplifying reference gene primers. TCRdb's table, derived via immunoSEQ multiplex PCR, lists solely in-frame clones and lacks some. V, J and clone size derive from that table, while D and trimming were established from the DNA sequence. The sample includes about 270,000 clones, 75% to 95% seen only once; the top ten take 2.8%. V lost 3 bases and J lost 5, with 13 bases in between. The CDR3 spans 13 residues. From germline, CDR1 is DFQATT and CDR2 SNEGSKA (reference sequence).

The sequence was obtained from a man aged 35 to 55 who had been exposed to COVID-19. V and J are TRBV20-1 and TRBJ1-1; D might be TRBD1 (6 bases). The specimen sequenced was PBMCs or T cells enriched from blood (not recorded which). For the CDR3, the DNA is TGCAGTGCTAGTGAGCCAGGGGATACTGAAGCTTTCTTT. Translation gives CSASEPGDTEAFF.